The 19 T cell receptor beta chains below all came from one sample that was sequenced in a study of blood T cell repertoires in COVID-19. Clones were read by immunoSEQ multiplex PCR, and TCRdb kept only the in-frame ones, dropping some. Among about 73,000 clones, roughly 83% were seen once, and the ten largest hold approximately 6%. The material sequenced was peripheral blood. All receptors derive from a woman aged 55-69 years with acute or convalescent COVID-19.

This sequence joins TRBV6-5 and TRBJ1-1; no firm D call. The germline V gene has CDR1 MNHEY and CDR2 SVGAGI. The ends were cut back, 4 bases at V and 4 bases at J, with 13 bases in the middle. The CDR3 runs to 14 residues. The CDR3 here is CASSSSILGTEAFF. The CDR3 nucleotides read TGTGCCAGCAGTTCCTCGATACTCGGCACTGAAGCTTTCTTT.

This chain uses TRBV3-1 (or the pseudogene TRBV3-2) with TRBJ2-3; TRBD1 matches 7 bases. The CDR3 has 15 amino acids. Trimming took 2 bases from V and 2 from J; bases not matched to a gene: 4. The germline gives CDR1 LGHDT, CDR2 YNNKEL (reference sequence). The CDR3 bases are TGTGCCAGCAGCCAAAGGACAGGTATCACAGATACGCAGTATTTT. Its translation is CASSQRTGITDTQYF.

This clone was recorded many times. This chain connects TRBV19 to TRBJ1-3; 7 positions match TRBD1. The CDR3 length is 16 residues. The germline V gene has CDR1 LNHDA and CDR2 SQIVND (reference sequence). J was trimmed by 0 bases and V by 5 bases; bases with no gene match: 7. The CDR3 bases are TGTGCCAGTAGTTACGCCCGGGACAGCTCTGGAAACACCATATATTTT. This codes for CASSYARDSSGNTIYF.

The chain employs TRBV19 and TRBJ1-1; D is uncertain. The CDR3 length is 12 residues. V was clipped by 6 bases and J by 2 bases, with 7 bases between them. CDR1 and CDR2 (germline): LNHDA, SQIVND (reference sequence). The CDR3 region is CASSYRNTEAFF. CDR3 bases: TGTGCCAGTAGCTATCGCAACACTGAAGCTTTCTTT.

The chain couples TRBV6-5 to TRBJ1-2; D is perhaps TRBD1 (5 bases). This CDR3 is 16 amino acids long. The V gene lost 2 bases and the J gene lost 0 bases, with 13 bases spanning the gap. Germline V gene data show CDR1 as MNHEY and CDR2 as SVGAGI. The CDR3 DNA reads TGTGCCAGCAGTTACATCCGACAGACCTCTAACTATGGCTACACCTTC. Residues: CASSYIRQTSNYGYTF.

The chain is built from TRBV6-5 and TRBJ1-1, with D possibly matching TRBD1 (6 bases). Trimming took off 6 bases at V and 4 bases at J, with 15 bases between the two ends. Germline CDR1 and CDR2: MNHEY and SVGAGI. This CDR3 spans 14 amino acids. In DNA form, the CDR3 reads TGTGCCAGCAGCCCGCGGGGGGGCACCACTGAAGCTTTCTTT. Translating it yields CASSPRGGTTEAFF.

The chain employs TRBV3-1 (or the pseudogene TRBV3-2) and TRBJ1-1; D perhaps matches TRBD1 (5 bases). Trimming removed 1 base from V and 3 bases from J, with 21 bases in between. Germline CDR1 reads LGHDT; CDR2 reads YNNKEL (reference sequence). The CDR3 covers 18 residues. For the CDR3, the DNA is TGTGCCAGCAGCCAAGGCTTTAAGAGGATGCAGGGCCACACTGAAGCTTTCTTT. This codes for CASSQGFKRMQGHTEAFF.

CDR3 nucleotide sequence: TGTGCCAGCAGCTTTCAGGGGGGCGGAAACACTGAAGCTTTCTTT. This codes for CASSFQGGGNTEAFF. The chain carries TRBV7-9 and TRBJ1-1, with 7 bases fitting TRBD1. V shed 3 bases and J 2 bases; nucleotides not matched to a gene: 6. The CDR3 length is 15 residues. Germline CDR1 SEHNR, CDR2 FQNEAQ (reference sequence).

The gene calls are TRBV5-1 and TRBJ1-1; TRBD1 aligns across 8 bases. Looked up from germline, CDR1 is SGHRS and CDR2 is YFSETQ. The CDR3 sequence is 13 residues long. V dropped 6 bases and J dropped 4; count of bases not matched to a gene: 5. The CDR3 protein is CASIQGDSTEAFF. CDR3 bases: TGCGCCAGCATACAGGGGGATTCCACTGAAGCTTTCTTT.

This clone was picked up a small number of times. This chain uses TRBV4-2 with TRBJ1-5; D not certain. Germline V gives CDR1 LGHNA, CDR2 YNFKEQ. Trimming pared 0 bases from V and 5 bases from J, leaving 5 bases between. The CDR3 sequence is 13 residues long. CDR3 sequence: CASSQDRDQPQHF. The CDR3 nucleotides are TGTGCCAGCAGCCAAGATCGCGATCAGCCCCAGCATTTT.

The rearrangement joins TRBV4-1 to TRBJ1-2; the D is unclear. Trimming pared 1 base from V and 0 bases from J, leaving 9 bases between. Germline CDR1 is MGHRA and CDR2 is YSYEKL. CDR3 size: 15 residues. The DNA of the CDR3 is TGCGCCAGCAGCCAAGGGGCAGGTTCTAACTATGGCTACACCTTC. It is translated as CASSQGAGSNYGYTF.

V is TRBV7-3 and J is TRBJ2-1; 10 bases are a match to TRBD2. This CDR3 is built from 15 residues. J was trimmed by 0 bases and V by 5 bases; bases with no gene match: 1. Germline CDR1 reads SGHTA; CDR2 reads FQGTGA. The CDR3 here is CASSSGGASYNEQFF. The DNA of the CDR3 is TGTGCCAGCAGCAGCGGGGGGGCCTCCTACAATGAGCAGTTCTTC.

The V call is TRBV7-9, the J call TRBJ1-1, with D tentatively TRBD1 (6 bases). Trimming pared 6 bases from V and 4 bases from J, leaving 15 bases between. Per germline, CDR1 SEHNR and CDR2 FQNEAQ (reference sequence). The length of the CDR3 is 14 residues. DNA for the CDR3: TGTGCCAGCAGTCTTCAGGGAGGGGGCACTGAAGCTTTCTTT. Its protein product is CASSLQGGGTEAFF.

The chain joins TRBV24-1 to TRBJ2-1; TRBD1 matches at 9 bases. CDR3 length: 17 residues. Germline CDR1 is KGHDR and CDR2 is SFDVKD. Trimming took 3 bases from V and 0 from J; bases not matched to a gene: 5. The CDR3 here is CATSDLKGQGSYNEQFF. The CDR3 coding sequence is TGTGCCACCAGTGATCTCAAGGGACAGGGCTCCTACAATGAGCAGTTCTTC.

This chain joins TRBV5-1 and TRBJ2-7, with TRBD1 identical over 9 bases. CDR1 and CDR2 from the germline V gene are SGHRS and YFSETQ. The ends lost 3 bases at V and 4 bases at J; junction bases unmatched: 5. The CDR3 is made up of 14 amino acids. CDR3 amino acids: CASSSTTGGYEQYF. The CDR3 bases are TGCGCCAGCAGCTCCACGACAGGGGGTTACGAGCAGTACTTC. Full variable domain (outside the CDR3, taken from reference TRBV5-1 and TRBJ2-7): KAGVTQTPRYLIKTRGQQVTLSCSPISGHRSVSWYQQTPGQGLQFLFEYFSETQRNKGNFPGRFSGRQFSNSRSEMNVSTLELGDSALYLCASSSTTGGYEQYFGPGTRLTVT.

This clone was observed a handful of times. The chain is built from TRBV5-1 and TRBJ2-7; 8 nucleotides agree with TRBD1. The CDR3 has 15 amino acids. V shed 4 bases, J shed 1 base, and the junction held 7 bases outside the gene matches. Looked up from germline, CDR1 is SGHRS and CDR2 is YFSETQ. CDR3 DNA sequence: TGCGCCAGCAGCCTAGGGACAGGCCTATCCTACGAGCAGTACTTC. It translates to CASSLGTGLSYEQYF.

This clone showed up just once. The V gene is TRBV7-3, the J gene TRBJ2-3, with D possibly matching TRBD2 (5 bases). V shed 8 bases and J shed 6 bases, with 12 bases lying between them. CDR1 and CDR2 (germline): SGHTA, FQGTGA. The length of the CDR3 is 12 residues. DNA for the CDR3: TGTGCCAGCTCCGTTTCGGGGGATACGCAGTATTTT. Protein sequence: CASSVSGDTQYF.

This chain links TRBV18 with TRBJ1-1; D is perhaps TRBD1 (5 bases). The germline V gene has CDR1 KGHSH and CDR2 LQKENI. V was shortened by 3 bases and J by 3 bases, with 11 bases between the two germline ends. CDR3 size: 14 residues. This CDR3 reads CASSPRQFDTEAFF. DNA of the CDR3: TGTGCCAGCTCACCGAGACAGTTTGACACTGAAGCTTTCTTT.

This chain links TRBV6-6 with TRBJ2-7; the match to TRBD1 covers 9 bases. Germline loops: CDR1 MNHNY, CDR2 SVGAGI (reference sequence). This CDR3 contains 16 residues. Trimming at V came to 5 bases and at J to 4 bases, leaving 12 bases not matched to a gene. The CDR3 reads CASSNLKGQGRYEQYF. The CDR3 nucleotides read TGTGCCAGCAGTAACCTAAAGGGACAGGGACGATACGAGCAGTACTTC.